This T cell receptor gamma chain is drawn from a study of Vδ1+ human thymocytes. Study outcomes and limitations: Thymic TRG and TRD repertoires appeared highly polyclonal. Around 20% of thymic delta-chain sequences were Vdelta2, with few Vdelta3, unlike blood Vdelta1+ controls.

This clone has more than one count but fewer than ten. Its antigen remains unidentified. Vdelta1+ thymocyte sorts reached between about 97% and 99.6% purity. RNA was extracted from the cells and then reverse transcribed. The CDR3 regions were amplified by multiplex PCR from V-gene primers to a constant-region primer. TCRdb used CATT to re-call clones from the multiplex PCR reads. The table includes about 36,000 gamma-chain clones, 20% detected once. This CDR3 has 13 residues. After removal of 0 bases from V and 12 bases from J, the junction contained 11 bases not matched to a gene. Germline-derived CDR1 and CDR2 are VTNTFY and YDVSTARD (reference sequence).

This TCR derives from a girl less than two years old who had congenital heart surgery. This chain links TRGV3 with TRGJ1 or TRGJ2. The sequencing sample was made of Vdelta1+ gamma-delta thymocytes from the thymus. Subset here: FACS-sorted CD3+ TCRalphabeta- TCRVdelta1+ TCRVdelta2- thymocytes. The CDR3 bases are TGTGCCACCTGGGACAGGCTCATATTTCGGAAACTCTTT. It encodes CATWDRLIFRKLF.